This TCR beta chain was documented in a study of blood T cell repertoires in COVID-19. Study processing details: Amplification of reference gene primers provided the estimated nucleated cell counts. TCRdb's copy holds only in-frame clones and misses some; the assay was immunoSEQ multiplex PCR. V and J calls and clone size come straight from that table; D and trimming were deduced from the DNA. The sample includes 200,000 to 250,000 clones, under 90% seen only once; the top ten take roughly 1.8%. Cohort 3 donors were reported recovered after two negative PCRs, clearance, or symptom resolution. Germline V gene sequence: CDR1 SGHRS, CDR2 YFSETQ. CDR3 size: 15 residues. V was cut by 3 bases and J by 0 bases, with 7 bases left in between.

Sequenced: PBMCs or T cells enriched from blood (not recorded which). The chain combines TRBV5-1 with TRBJ2-6; D is ambiguous. The sequence derives from a man aged 55 to 69 who had recovered from COVID-19. The CDR3 protein is CASSSKSSGANVLTF. The CDR3 coding sequence is TGCGCCAGCAGCTCAAAGAGCTCTGGGGCCAACGTCCTGACTTTC.